This TCR beta chain was captured in a study of blood T cell repertoires in COVID-19. V gave up 6 bases and J gave up 5 bases; unmatched junction bases: 9. The germline CDR1 and CDR2 sequences are LNHDA and SQIVND (reference sequence). CDR3 size: 15 residues. Assay used: immunoSEQ multiplex PCR; TCRdb lists only in-frame clones, some missing. The sample has 300,000 to 350,000 clones, around 90% seen once; the top ten hold approximately 4.5%. In this sample, this clone turned up a few times. V and J are TRBV19 and TRBJ2-2, with TRBD1 identical over 7 bases. The sample consisted of PBMCs or T cells enriched from blood (not recorded which). The TCR sequence derives from a woman aged 18-29 years with acute COVID-19. The CDR3 region is CASRKGAEGTGELFF. The CDR3 DNA reads TGTGCCAGTAGAAAGGGGGCGGAAGGAACCGGGGAGCTGTTTTTT.